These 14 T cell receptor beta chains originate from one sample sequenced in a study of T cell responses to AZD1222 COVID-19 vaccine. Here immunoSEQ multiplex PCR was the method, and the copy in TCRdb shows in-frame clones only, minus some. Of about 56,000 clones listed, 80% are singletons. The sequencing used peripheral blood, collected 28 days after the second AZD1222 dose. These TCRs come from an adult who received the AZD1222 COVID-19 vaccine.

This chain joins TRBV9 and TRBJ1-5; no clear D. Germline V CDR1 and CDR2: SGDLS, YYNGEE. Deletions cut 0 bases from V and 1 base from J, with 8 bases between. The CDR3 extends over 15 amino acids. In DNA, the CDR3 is TGTGCCAGCAGCGTAGCTGGAGGAAGCAATCAGCCCCAGCATTTT. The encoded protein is CASSVAGGSNQPQHF.

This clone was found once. The CDR3 sequence is CASQATTRLNLYGYTF. The CDR3 coding sequence is TGTGCCAGCCAAGCGACAACGCGACTGAACCTCTATGGCTACACCTTC. J is TRBJ1-2 and V is TRBV28; D remains unclear. The germline V gene encodes CDR1 MDHEN and CDR2 SYDVKM. CDR3 length equals 16 residues. V lost 8 bases, J lost 4 bases, and 23 bases lay in between.

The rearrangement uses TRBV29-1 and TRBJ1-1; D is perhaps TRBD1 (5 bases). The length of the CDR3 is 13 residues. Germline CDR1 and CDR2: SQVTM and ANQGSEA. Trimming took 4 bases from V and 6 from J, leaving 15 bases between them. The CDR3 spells CSVVPTGPPEAFF. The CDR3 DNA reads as TGCAGCGTTGTACCCACAGGACCTCCTGAAGCTTTCTTT.

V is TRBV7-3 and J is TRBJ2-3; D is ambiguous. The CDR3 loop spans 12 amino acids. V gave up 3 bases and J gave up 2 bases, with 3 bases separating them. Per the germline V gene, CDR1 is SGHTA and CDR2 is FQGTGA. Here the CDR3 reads CASSFNTDTQYF. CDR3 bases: TGTGCCAGCAGCTTTAACACAGATACGCAGTATTTT.

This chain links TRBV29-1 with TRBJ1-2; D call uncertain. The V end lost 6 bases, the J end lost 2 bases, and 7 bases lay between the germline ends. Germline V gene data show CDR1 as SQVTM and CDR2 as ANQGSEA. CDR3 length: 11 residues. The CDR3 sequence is CSVVANYGYTF. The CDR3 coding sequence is TGCAGCGTAGTCGCAAACTATGGCTACACCTTC.

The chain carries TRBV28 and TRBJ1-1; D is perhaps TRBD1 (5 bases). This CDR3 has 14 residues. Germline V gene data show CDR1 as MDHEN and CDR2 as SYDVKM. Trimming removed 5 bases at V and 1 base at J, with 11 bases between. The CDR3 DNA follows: TGTGCCAGCAGTCCCGGGGGTCGGAACACTGAAGCTTTCTTT. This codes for CASSPGGRNTEAFF.

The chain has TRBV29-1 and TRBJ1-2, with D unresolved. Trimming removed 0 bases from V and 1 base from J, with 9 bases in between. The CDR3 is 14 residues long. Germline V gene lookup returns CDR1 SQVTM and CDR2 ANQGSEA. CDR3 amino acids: CSVEESDYNYGYTF. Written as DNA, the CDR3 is TGCAGCGTTGAAGAGTCCGACTATAACTATGGCTACACCTTC.

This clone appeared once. The chain's CDR3 is CASRGHGQGVYEQYV. For the CDR3, the DNA is TGCGCCAGCAGAGGACACGGACAGGGAGTCTACGAGCAGTACGTC. J is TRBJ2-7 and V is TRBV10-2; TRBD1 aligns across 8 bases. The CDR3 sequence is 15 residues long. Germline-derived CDR1 and CDR2 are WSHSY and SAAADI. J was trimmed by 3 bases and V by 6 bases; bases with no gene match: 10.

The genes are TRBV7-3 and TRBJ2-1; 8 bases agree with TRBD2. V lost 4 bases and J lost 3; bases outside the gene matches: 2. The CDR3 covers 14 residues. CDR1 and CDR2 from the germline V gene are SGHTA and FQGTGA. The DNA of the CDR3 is TGTGCCAGCAGCTCAAGCGGGAGCTACAATGAGCAGTTCTTC. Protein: CASSSSGSYNEQFF.

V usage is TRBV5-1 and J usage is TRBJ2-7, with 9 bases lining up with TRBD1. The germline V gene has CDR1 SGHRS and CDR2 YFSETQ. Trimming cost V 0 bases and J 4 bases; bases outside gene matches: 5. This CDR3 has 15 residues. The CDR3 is CASSLAPTGGYEQYF. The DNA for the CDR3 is TGCGCCAGCAGCTTGGCCCCGACAGGGGGTTACGAGCAGTACTTC.

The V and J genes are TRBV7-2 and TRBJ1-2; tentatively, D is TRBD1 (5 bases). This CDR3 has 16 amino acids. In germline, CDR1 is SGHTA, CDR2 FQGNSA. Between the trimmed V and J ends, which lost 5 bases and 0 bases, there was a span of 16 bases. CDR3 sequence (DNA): TGTGCCAGCAGCATACAGGATATCATAACTAACTATGGCTACACCTTC. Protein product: CASSIQDIITNYGYTF.

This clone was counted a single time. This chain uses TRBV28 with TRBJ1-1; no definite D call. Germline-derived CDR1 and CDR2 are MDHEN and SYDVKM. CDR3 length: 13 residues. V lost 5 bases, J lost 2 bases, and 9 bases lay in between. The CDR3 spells CASSPDSNTEAFF. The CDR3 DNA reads TGTGCCAGCAGTCCAGACTCTAACACTGAAGCTTTCTTT.

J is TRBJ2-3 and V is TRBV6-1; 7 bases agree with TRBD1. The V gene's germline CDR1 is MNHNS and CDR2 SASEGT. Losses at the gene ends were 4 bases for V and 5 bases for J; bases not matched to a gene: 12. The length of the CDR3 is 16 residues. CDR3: CASSARTGKLIDTQYF. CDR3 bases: TGTGCCAGCAGTGCCCGGACAGGCAAGCTTATAGATACGCAGTATTTT.

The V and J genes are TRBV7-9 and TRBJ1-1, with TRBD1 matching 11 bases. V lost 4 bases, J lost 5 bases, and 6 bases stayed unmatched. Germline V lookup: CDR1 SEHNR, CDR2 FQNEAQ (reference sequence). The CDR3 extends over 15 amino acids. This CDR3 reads CASSYTGQGATEAFF. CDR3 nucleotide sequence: TGTGCCAGCAGCTACACAGGACAGGGGGCGACTGAAGCTTTCTTT.